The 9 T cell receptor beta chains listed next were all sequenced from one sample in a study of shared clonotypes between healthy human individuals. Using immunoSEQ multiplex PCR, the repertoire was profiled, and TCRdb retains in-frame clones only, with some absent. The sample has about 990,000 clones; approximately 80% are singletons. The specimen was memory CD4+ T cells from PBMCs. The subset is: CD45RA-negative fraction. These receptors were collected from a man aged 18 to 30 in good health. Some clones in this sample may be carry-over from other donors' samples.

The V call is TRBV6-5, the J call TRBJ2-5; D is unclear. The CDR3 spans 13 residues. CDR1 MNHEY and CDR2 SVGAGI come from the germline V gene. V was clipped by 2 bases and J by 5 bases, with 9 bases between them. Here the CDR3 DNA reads TGTGCCAGCAGTTACGAGCCACGTGAGACCCAGTACTTC. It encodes CASSYEPRETQYF.

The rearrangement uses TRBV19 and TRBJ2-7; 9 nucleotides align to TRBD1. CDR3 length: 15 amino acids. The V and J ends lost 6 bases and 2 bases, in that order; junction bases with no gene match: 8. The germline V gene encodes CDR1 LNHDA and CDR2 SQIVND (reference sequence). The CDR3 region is CASSPLDRGTYEQYF. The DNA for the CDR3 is TGTGCCAGTAGCCCACTGGACAGGGGCACCTACGAGCAGTACTTC.

CDR3 DNA sequence: TGTGCCAGCAGTGACAGGAGGGGGGTTGATACGCAGTATTTT. As protein: CASSDRRGVDTQYF. J is TRBJ2-3 and V is TRBV2, with D perhaps matching TRBD1 or TRBD2 (6 bases each). Germline lookup yields CDR1 SNHLY and CDR2 FYNNEI. This CDR3 is built from 14 residues. Between the trimmed V and J ends, which lost 3 bases and 6 bases, there was a span of 13 bases.

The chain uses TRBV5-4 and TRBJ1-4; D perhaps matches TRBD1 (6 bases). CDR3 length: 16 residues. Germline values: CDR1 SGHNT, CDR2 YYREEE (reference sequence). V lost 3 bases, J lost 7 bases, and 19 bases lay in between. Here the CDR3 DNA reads TGTGCCAGCAGCTCGGATAGTGGCCAAGGGGGTGAAAAACTGTTTTTT. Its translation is CASSSDSGQGGEKLFF.

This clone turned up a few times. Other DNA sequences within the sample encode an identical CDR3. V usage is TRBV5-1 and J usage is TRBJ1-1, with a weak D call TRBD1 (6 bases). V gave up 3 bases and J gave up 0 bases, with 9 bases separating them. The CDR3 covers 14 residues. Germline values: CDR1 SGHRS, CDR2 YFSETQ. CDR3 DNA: TGCGCCAGCAGCTCACAGGGCATGAACACTGAAGCTTTCTTT. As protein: CASSSQGMNTEAFF.

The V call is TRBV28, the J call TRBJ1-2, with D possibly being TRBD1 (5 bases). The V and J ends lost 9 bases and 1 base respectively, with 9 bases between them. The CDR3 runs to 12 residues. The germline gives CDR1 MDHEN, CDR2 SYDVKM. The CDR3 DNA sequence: TGTGCCAGTGATGGACATAACTATGGCTACACCTTC. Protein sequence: CASDGHNYGYTF.

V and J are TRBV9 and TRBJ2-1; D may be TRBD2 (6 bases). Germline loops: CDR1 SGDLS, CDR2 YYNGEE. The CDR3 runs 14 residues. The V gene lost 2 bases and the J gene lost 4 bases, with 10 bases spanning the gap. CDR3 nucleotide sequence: TGTGCCAGCAGCGTGCGGGACGAGTACAATGAGCAGTTCTTC. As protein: CASSVRDEYNEQFF.

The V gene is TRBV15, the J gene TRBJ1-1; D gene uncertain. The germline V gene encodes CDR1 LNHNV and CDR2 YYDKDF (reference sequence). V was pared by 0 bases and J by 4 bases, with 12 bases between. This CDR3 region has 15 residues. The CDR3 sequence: CATSREIGASTEAFF. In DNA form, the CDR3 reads TGTGCCACCAGCAGAGAAATCGGCGCGTCCACTGAAGCTTTCTTT. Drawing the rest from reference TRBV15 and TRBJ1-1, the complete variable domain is DAMVIQNPRYQVTQFGKPVTLSCSQTLNHNVMYWYQQKSSQAPKLLFHYYDKDFNNEADTPDNFQSRRPNTSFCFLDIRSPGLGDTAMYLCATSREIGASTEAFFGQGTRLTVV.

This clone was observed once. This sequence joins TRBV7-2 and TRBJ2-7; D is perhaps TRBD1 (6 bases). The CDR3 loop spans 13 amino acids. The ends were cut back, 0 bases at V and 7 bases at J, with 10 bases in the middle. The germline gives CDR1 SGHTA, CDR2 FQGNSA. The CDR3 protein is CASSLAKGDEQYF. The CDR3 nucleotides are TGTGCCAGCAGCTTAGCAAAGGGGGATGAGCAGTACTTC. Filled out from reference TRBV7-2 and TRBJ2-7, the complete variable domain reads GAGVSQSPSNKVTEKGKDVELRCDPISGHTALYWYRQSLGQGLEFLIYFQGNSAPDKSGLPSDRFSAERTGGSVSTLTIQRTQQEDSAVYLCASSLAKGDEQYFGPGTRLTVT.